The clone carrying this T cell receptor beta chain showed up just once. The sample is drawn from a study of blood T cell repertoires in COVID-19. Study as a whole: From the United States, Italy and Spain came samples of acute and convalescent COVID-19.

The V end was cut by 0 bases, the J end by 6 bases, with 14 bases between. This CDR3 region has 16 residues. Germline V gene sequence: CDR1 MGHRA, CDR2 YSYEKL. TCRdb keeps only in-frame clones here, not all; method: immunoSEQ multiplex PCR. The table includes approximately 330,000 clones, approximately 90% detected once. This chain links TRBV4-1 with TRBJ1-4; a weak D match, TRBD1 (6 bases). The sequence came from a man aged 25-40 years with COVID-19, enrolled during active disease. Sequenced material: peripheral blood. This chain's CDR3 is CASSQDNTGRYEKLFF. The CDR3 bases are TGCGCCAGCAGCCAAGATAATACAGGGCGATATGAAAAACTGTTTTTT.